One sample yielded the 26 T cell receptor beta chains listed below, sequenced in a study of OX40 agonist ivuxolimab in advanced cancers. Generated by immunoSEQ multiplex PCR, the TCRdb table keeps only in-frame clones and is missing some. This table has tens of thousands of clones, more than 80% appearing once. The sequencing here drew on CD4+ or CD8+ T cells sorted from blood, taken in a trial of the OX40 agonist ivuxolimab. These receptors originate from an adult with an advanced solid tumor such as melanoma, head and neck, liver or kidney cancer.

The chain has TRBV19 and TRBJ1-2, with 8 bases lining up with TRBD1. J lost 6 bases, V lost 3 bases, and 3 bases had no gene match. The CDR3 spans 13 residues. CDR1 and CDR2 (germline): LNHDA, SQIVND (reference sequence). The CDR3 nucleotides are TGTGCCAGTAGTATGGACAGGGAAGATGGCTACACCTTC. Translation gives CASSMDREDGYTF.

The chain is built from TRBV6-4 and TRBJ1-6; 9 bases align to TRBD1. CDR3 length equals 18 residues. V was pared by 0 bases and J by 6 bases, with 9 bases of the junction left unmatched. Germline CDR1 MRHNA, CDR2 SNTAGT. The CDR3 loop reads CASSDSPQRGQGNSPLHF. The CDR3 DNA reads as TGTGCCAGCAGTGACTCCCCCCAAAGGGGACAGGGTAATTCACCCCTCCACTTT.

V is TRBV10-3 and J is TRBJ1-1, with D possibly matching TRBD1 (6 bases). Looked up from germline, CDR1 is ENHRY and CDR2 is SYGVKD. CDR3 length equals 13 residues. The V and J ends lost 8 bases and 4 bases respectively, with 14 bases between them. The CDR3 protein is CAIFQGGGTEAFF. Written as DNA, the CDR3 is TGTGCCATCTTTCAGGGAGGGGGCACTGAAGCTTTCTTT.

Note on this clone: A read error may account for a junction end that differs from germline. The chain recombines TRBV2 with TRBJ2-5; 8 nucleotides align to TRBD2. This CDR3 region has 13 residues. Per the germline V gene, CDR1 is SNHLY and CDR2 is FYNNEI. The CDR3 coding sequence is TGTGTCAGCGGGGGAGACAGACAACGGACCCAGTACTTC. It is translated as CVSGGDRQRTQYF.

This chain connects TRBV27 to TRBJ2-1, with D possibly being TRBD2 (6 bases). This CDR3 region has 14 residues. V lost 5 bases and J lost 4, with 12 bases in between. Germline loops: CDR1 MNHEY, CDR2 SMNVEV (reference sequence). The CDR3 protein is CASSRLALYNEQFF. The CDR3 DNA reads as TGTGCCAGCAGTCGGCTAGCGCTTTACAATGAGCAGTTCTTC.

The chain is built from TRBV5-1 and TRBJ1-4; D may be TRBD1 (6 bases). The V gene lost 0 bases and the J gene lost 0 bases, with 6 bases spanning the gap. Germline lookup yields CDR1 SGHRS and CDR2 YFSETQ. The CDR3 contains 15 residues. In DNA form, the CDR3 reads TGCGCCAGCAGCTTGGGGGGGCCAACTAATGAAAAACTGTTTTTT. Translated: CASSLGGPTNEKLFF. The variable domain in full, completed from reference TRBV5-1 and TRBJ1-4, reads KAGVTQTPRYLIKTRGQQVTLSCSPISGHRSVSWYQQTPGQGLQFLFEYFSETQRNKGNFPGRFSGRQFSNSRSEMNVSTLELGDSALYLCASSLGGPTNEKLFFGSGTQLSVL.

CDR3 region: CASSPRLAGGARQETQYF. The CDR3, as DNA: TGTGCCAGCAGCCCCCGACTAGCGGGGGGGGCCCGCCAAGAGACCCAGTACTTC. The V gene is TRBV7-2, the J gene TRBJ2-5; 14 bases line up with TRBD2. V lost 5 bases, J lost 1 base, and 9 bases stayed unmatched. The CDR3 extends over 18 amino acids. The germline V gene has CDR1 SGHTA and CDR2 FQGNSA.

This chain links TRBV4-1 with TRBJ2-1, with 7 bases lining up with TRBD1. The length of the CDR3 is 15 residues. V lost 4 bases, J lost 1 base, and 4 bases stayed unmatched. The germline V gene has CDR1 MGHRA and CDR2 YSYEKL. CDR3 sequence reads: CASSRQGVSYNEQFF. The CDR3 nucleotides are TGCGCCAGCAGCCGCCAGGGGGTATCCTACAATGAGCAGTTCTTC.

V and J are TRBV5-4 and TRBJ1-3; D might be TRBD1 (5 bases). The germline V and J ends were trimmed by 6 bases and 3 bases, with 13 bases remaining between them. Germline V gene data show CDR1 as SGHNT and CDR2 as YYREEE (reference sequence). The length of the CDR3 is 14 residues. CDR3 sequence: CASTLGGGGNTIYF. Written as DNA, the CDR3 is TGTGCCAGCACCCTAGGCGGGGGTGGAAACACCATATATTTT.

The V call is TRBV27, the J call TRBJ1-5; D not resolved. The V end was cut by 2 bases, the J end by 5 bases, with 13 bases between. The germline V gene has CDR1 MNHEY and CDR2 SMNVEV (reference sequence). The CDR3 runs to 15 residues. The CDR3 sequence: CASSLMARSDQPQHF. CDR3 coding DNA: TGTGCCAGCAGTTTAATGGCCAGGTCAGATCAGCCCCAGCATTTT.

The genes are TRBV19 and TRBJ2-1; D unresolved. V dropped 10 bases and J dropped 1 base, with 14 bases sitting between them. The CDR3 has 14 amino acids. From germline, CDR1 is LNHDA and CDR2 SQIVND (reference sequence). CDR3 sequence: CATRPVGSYNEQFF. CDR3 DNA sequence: TGTGCCACCCGGCCGGTGGGGTCCTACAATGAGCAGTTCTTC.

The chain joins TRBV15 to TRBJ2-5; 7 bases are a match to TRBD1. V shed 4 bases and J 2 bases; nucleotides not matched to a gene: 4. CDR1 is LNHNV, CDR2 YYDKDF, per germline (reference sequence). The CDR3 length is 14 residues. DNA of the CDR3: TGTGCCACCAGCACCCGGGACAGTCAAGAGACCCAGTACTTC. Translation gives CATSTRDSQETQYF.

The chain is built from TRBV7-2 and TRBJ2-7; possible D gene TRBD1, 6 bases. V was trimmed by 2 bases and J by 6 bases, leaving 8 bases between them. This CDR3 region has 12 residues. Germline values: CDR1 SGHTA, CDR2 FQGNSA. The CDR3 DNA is TGTGCCAGCAGCTTAAGGACAGTCGAGCAGTACTTC. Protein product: CASSLRTVEQYF.

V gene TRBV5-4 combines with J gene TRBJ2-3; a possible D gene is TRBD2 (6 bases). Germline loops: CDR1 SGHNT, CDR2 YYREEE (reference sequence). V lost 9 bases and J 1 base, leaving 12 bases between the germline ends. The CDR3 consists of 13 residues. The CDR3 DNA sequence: TGTGCCACCGGGGAGGTCGGCACAGATACGCAGTATTTT. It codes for CATGEVGTDTQYF.

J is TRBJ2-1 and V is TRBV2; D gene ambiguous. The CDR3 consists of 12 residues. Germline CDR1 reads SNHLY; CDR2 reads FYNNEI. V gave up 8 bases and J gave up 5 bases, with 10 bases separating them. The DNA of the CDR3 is TGTGCCAGCCGACTGAATCACAATGAGCAGTTCTTC. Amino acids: CASRLNHNEQFF.

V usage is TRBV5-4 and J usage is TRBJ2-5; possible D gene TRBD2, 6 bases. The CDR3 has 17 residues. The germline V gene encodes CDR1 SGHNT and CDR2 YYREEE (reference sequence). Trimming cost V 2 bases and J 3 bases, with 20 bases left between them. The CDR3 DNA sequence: TGTGCCAGCAGCTTACCAACACTAGGGAGGCTAAAAGAGACCCAGTACTTC. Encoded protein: CASSLPTLGRLKETQYF.

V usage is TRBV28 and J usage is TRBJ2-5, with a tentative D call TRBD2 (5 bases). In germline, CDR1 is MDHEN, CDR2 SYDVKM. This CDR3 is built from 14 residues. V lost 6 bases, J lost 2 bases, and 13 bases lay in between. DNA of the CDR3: TGTGCCAGCAGCTCCGAGGGCAGGCAAGAGACCCAGTACTTC. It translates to CASSSEGRQETQYF.

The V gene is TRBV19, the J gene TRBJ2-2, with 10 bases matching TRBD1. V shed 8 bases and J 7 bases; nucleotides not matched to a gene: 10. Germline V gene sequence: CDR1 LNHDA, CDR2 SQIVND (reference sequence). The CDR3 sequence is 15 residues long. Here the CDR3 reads CASRRQGAQNGELFF. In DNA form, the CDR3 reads TGTGCCAGTCGCAGACAGGGGGCGCAAAACGGGGAGCTGTTTTTT.

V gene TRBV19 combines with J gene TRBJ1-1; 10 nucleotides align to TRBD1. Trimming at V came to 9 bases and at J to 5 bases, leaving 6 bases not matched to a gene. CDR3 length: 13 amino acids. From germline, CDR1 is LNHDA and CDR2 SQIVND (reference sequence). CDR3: CASRGQGGTEAFF. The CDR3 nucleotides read TGTGCCAGCCGAGGACAGGGGGGAACTGAAGCTTTCTTT. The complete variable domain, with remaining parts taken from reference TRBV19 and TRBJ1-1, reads DGGITQSPKYLFRKEGQNVTLSCEQNLNHDAMYWYRQDPGQGLRLIYYSQIVNDFQKGDIAEGYSVSREKKESFPLTVTSAQKNPTAFYLCASRGQGGTEAFFGQGTRLTVV.

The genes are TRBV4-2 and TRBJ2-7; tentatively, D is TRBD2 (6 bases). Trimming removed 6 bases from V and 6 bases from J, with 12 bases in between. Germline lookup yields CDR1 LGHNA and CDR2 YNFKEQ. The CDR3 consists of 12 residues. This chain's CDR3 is CASSLSGGEQYF. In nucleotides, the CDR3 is TGTGCCAGCAGTCTTAGCGGAGGCGAGCAGTACTTC.

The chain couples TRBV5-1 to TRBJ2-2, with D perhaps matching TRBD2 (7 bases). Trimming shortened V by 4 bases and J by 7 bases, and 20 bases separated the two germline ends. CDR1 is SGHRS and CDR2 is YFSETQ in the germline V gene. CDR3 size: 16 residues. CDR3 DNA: TGCGCCAGCAGCCCAGGCTGGGGGGGGCCCGACGGGGAGCTGTTTTTT. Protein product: CASSPGWGGPDGELFF.

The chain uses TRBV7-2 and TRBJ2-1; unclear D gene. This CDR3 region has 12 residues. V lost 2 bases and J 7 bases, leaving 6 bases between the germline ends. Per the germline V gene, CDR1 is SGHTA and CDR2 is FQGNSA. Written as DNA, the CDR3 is TGTGCCAGCAGCTTAAACCGTAATGAGCAGTTCTTC. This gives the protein CASSLNRNEQFF.

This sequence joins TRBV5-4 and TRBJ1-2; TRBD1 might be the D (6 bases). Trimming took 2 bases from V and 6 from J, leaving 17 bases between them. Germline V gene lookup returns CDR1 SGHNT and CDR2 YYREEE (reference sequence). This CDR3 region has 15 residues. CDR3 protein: CASSFRQGNWNGYTF. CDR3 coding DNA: TGTGCCAGCAGCTTCCGGCAGGGGAATTGGAATGGCTACACCTTC.

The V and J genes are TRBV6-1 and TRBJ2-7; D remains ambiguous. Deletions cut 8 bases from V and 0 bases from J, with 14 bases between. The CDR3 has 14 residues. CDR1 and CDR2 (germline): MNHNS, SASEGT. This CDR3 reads CASGLDSSSYEQYF. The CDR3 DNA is TGTGCCAGCGGATTGGATTCGAGCTCCTACGAGCAGTACTTC.

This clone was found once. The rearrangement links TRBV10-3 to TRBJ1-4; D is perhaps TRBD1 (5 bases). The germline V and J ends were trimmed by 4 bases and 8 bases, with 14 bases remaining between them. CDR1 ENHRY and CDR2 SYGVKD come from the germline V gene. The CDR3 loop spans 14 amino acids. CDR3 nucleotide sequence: TGTGCCATCAGTGGGACACCGGAGAGAGAAAAACTGTTTTTT. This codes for CAISGTPEREKLFF.

The chain's CDR3 is CASSLPLTGTDTQYF. In nucleotides, the CDR3 is TGTGCCAGCAGTTTACCCTTGACAGGCACAGATACGCAGTATTTT. The chain links TRBV28 to TRBJ2-3, with a possible D match to TRBD1 (5 bases). The V and J ends lost 2 bases and 1 base respectively, with 10 bases between them. Germline CDR1 MDHEN, CDR2 SYDVKM. This CDR3 has 15 amino acids.